The subject of this entry is one T cell receptor beta chain. The sample belongs to a study of blood T cell repertoires in COVID-19. Assay used: immunoSEQ multiplex PCR; TCRdb lists only in-frame clones, some missing. In the table there are some 200,000 clones, roughly 80% of which are singletons. The sequence was collected from an elderly woman with active or convalescent COVID-19. Sequenced input: peripheral blood.

The CDR3 spells CASSFGGRNRNTIYF. The DNA of the CDR3 is TGTGCCAGCAGTTTCGGGGGGCGAAATAGAAACACCATATATTTT. The gene calls are TRBV7-8 and TRBJ1-3, with a weak D call TRBD1 (6 bases). The germline gives CDR1 SGHVS, CDR2 FQNEAQ. The length of the CDR3 is 15 residues. V was shortened by 6 bases and J by 5 bases, with 17 bases between the two germline ends.